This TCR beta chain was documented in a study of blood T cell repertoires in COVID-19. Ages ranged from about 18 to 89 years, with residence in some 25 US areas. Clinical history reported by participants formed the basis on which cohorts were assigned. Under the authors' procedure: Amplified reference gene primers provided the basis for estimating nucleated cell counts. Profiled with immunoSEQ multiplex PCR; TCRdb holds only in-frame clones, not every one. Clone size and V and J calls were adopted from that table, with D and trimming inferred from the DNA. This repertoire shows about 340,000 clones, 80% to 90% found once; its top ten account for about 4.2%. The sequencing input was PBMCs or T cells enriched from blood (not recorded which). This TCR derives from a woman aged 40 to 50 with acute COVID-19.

CDR3: CASSGAVNTEAFF. For the CDR3, the DNA is TGTGCCAGTAGTGGGGCGGTGAACACTGAAGCTTTCTTT. This chain joins TRBV19 and TRBJ1-1; D is possibly TRBD1 (5 bases). This CDR3 region has 13 residues. V was trimmed by 5 bases and J by 0 bases, leaving 7 bases between them. CDR1 and CDR2 (germline): LNHDA, SQIVND (reference sequence).